A single sample gave rise to the 21 T cell receptor beta chains below, sequenced in a study of T cell changes during pregnancy in multiple sclerosis. Some clones are missing from TCRdb's copy, which holds only in-frame ones; the method was immunoSEQ multiplex PCR. The sample has just under 70,000 clones, about 90% seen once. This specimen was peripheral blood, taken in the second trimester of pregnancy. These receptors were collected from a female donor with multiple sclerosis, enrolled in a pregnancy study.

This clone was picked up one time. The V call is TRBV7-9, the J call TRBJ1-1, with unresolved D. CDR3 length: 15 amino acids. The germline V and J ends were trimmed by 2 bases and 2 bases, with 12 bases remaining between them. Looked up from germline, CDR1 is SEHNR and CDR2 is FQNEAQ (reference sequence). CDR3 DNA: TGTGCCAGCAGCTTACAGTCGAGCGGAAACACTGAAGCTTTCTTT. Its protein product is CASSLQSSGNTEAFF.

The chain recombines TRBV2 with TRBJ2-5; the match to TRBD2 covers 9 bases. This CDR3 region has 16 residues. Per germline, CDR1 SNHLY and CDR2 FYNNEI. V lost 3 bases to trimming and J lost 1 base; unmatched junction nucleotides: 6. The CDR3 bases are TGTGCCAGCAGTGAGGTTTCTAGCGGGACCCAAGAGACCCAGTACTTC. It translates to CASSEVSSGTQETQYF.

Only one count was recorded for this clone. V and J are TRBV5-6 and TRBJ1-1, with 9 bases identical to TRBD1. The germline V gene has CDR1 SGHDT and CDR2 YYEEEE. The CDR3 contains 13 residues. Losses at the gene ends were 4 bases for V and 11 bases for J; bases not matched to a gene: 9. The CDR3 DNA is TGTGCCAGCAGCAGGACAGGGGTTGCTTTGGCTTTCTTT. Translation: CASSRTGVALAFF.

This sequence joins TRBV7-6 and TRBJ2-7; the D gene is possibly TRBD2 (5 bases). The germline gives CDR1 SGHVS, CDR2 FNYEAQ. Between the trimmed V and J ends, which lost 1 base and 3 bases, there was a span of 19 bases. CDR3 size: 17 residues. CDR3 sequence: CASSLDGGSPIFYEQYF. CDR3 sequence (DNA): TGTGCCAGCAGCTTAGACGGCGGGTCACCGATTTTCTACGAGCAGTACTTC.

The DNA for the CDR3 is TGTGCCAGCAGCCACCGGGACAGGGGGCGAAATGAGCAGTTCTTC. It translates to CASSHRDRGRNEQFF. The chain has TRBV11-2 and TRBJ2-1; 12 nucleotides agree with TRBD1. The CDR3 is 15 residues long. The J segment lost 7 bases and the V segment lost 5 bases, leaving 6 bases of the junction unmatched. Looked up from germline, CDR1 is SGHAT and CDR2 is FQNNGV.

The chain carries TRBV5-8 and TRBJ1-4, with unresolved D. The CDR3 loop spans 16 amino acids. V lost 0 bases to trimming and J lost 4 bases, with 13 bases between them. Germline CDR1 is SGHTS and CDR2 is YDEGEE. CDR3: CASSLVVDTGNEKLFF. The DNA for the CDR3 is TGTGCCAGCAGCTTGGTCGTTGATACGGGTAATGAAAAACTGTTTTTT.

The CDR3 loop is CASSDSGVYEQYF. CDR3 DNA: TGTGCCAGCAGCGATTCGGGGGTGTACGAGCAGTACTTC. This chain links TRBV7-6 with TRBJ2-7, with TRBD2 as a possible D gene (6 bases). The CDR3 consists of 13 residues. Trimming pared 5 bases from V and 4 bases from J, leaving 12 bases between. Germline loops: CDR1 SGHVS, CDR2 FNYEAQ. Combining the CDR3 with reference TRBV7-6 and TRBJ2-7 gives the whole variable domain GAGVSQSPRYKVTKRGQDVALRCDPISGHVSLYWYRQALGQGPEFLTYFNYEAQQDKSGLPNDRFSAERPEGSISTLTIQRTEQRDSAMYRCASSDSGVYEQYFGPGTRLTVT.

The chain uses TRBV2 and TRBJ2-5; a weak D match, TRBD2 (8 bases). Trimming took 10 bases from V and 2 from J, leaving 23 bases between them. The CDR3 totals 16 residues. Looked up from germline, CDR1 is SNHLY and CDR2 is FYNNEI. This chain's CDR3 is CATRRGTRQGQETQYF. The CDR3 nucleotides are TGTGCCACCAGGAGGGGGACTAGACAGGGTCAAGAGACCCAGTACTTC. The complete variable domain, with remaining parts taken from reference TRBV2 and TRBJ2-5, reads EPEVTQTPSHQVTQMGQEVILRCVPISNHLYFYWYRQILGQKVEFLVSFYNNEISEKSEIFDDQFSVERPDGSNFTLKIRSTKLEDSAMYFCATRRGTRQGQETQYFGPGTRLLVL.

This chain connects TRBV25-1 to TRBJ1-1; D ambiguous. The CDR3 is 12 residues long. Trimming took off 4 bases at V and 4 bases at J, with 7 bases between the two ends. Germline loops: CDR1 MGHDK, CDR2 SYGVNS. The DNA for the CDR3 is TGTGCCAGCAGTGGAGCAAGCACTGAAGCTTTCTTT. It specifies CASSGASTEAFF.

The chain links TRBV2 to TRBJ1-5; 10 positions agree with TRBD1. The V and J ends lost 6 bases and 6 bases, in that order; junction bases with no gene match: 11. The CDR3 has 16 amino acids. Germline lookup yields CDR1 SNHLY and CDR2 FYNNEI. The CDR3 region is CASRSRTGGSGQPQHF. CDR3 DNA: TGTGCCAGCAGATCCAGGACAGGGGGTTCGGGTCAGCCCCAGCATTTT.

The chain is built from TRBV4-3 and TRBJ2-5; 12 positions agree with TRBD2. CDR3 length: 16 amino acids. CDR1 is LGHNA and CDR2 is YSLEER in the germline V gene. The V and J ends lost 1 base and 2 bases, in that order; junction bases with no gene match: 2. CDR3 sequence reads: CASSQALAGGQETQYF. Written as DNA, the CDR3 is TGCGCCAGCAGCCAAGCGCTAGCGGGGGGGCAAGAGACCCAGTACTTC.

The chain has TRBV5-1 and TRBJ2-1; 8 bases match TRBD2. Germline loops: CDR1 SGHRS, CDR2 YFSETQ. The CDR3 consists of 15 residues. The J segment lost 7 bases and the V segment lost 3 bases, leaving 9 bases of the junction unmatched. The CDR3 loop is CASSSLAGLLNEQFF. The CDR3 coding sequence is TGCGCCAGCAGCTCCCTAGCGGGTCTACTTAATGAGCAGTTCTTC.

In its sample, this clone was seen a few times. J is TRBJ2-1 and V is TRBV13, with 9 bases that match TRBD1. The CDR3 has 14 amino acids. V lost 6 bases, J lost 6 bases, and 6 bases stayed unmatched. The germline gives CDR1 PRHDT, CDR2 FYEKMQ (reference sequence). The CDR3 region has the DNA TGTGCCAGCAGATCGCCGGGACAGGGCAATGAGCAGTTCTTC. This codes for CASRSPGQGNEQFF.

The rearrangement uses TRBV29-1 and TRBJ1-2, with 8 positions matching TRBD1. CDR3 length: 15 residues. CDR1 and CDR2 from the germline V gene are SQVTM and ANQGSEA. The V segment lost 1 base and the J segment 4 bases; nucleotides outside the gene matches: 8. The CDR3 DNA sequence: TGCAGCGTTGAAGGCCACAGGGGGATCGGCTATGGCTACACCTTC. It codes for CSVEGHRGIGYGYTF. Variable domain in full (rest from reference TRBV29-1 and TRBJ1-2): SAVISQKPSRDICQRGTSLTIQCQVDSQVTMMFWYRQQPGQSLTLIATANQGSEATYESGFVIDKFPISRPNLTFSTLTVSNMSPEDSSIYLCSVEGHRGIGYGYTFGSGTRLTVV.

V usage is TRBV7-6 and J usage is TRBJ2-5; 11 positions agree with TRBD2. Germline-derived CDR1 and CDR2 are SGHVS and FNYEAQ. The CDR3 has 15 residues. V lost 3 bases and J lost 5; bases outside the gene matches: 5. This CDR3 is CASSFSGGAEETQYF. The CDR3, as DNA: TGTGCCAGCAGCTTTAGCGGGGGGGCAGAGGAGACCCAGTACTTC.

The chain employs TRBV9 and TRBJ2-5; D possibly corresponds to TRBD1 (5 bases). Germline CDR1 is SGDLS and CDR2 is YYNGEE. V was trimmed by 2 bases and J by 0 bases, leaving 5 bases between them. The CDR3 loop spans 13 amino acids. The CDR3 sequence is CASSVRDQETQYF. CDR3 DNA sequence: TGTGCCAGCAGCGTCAGGGACCAAGAGACCCAGTACTTC.

The rearrangement uses TRBV7-9 and TRBJ2-3, with 8 bases that match TRBD2. The trim removed 1 base at V and 3 bases at J, leaving 3 bases unmatched. Germline V gives CDR1 SEHNR, CDR2 FQNEAQ (reference sequence). The CDR3 sequence is 15 residues long. The CDR3 loop reads CASSLEAGGTDTQYF. The DNA for the CDR3 is TGTGCCAGCAGCTTAGAGGCGGGGGGAACAGATACGCAGTATTTT.

This clone was recorded only once. This chain joins TRBV2 and TRBJ2-3, with 8 bases matching TRBD2. Trimming cost V 7 bases and J 6 bases; bases outside gene matches: 12. The CDR3 sequence is 15 residues long. Germline V lookup: CDR1 SNHLY, CDR2 FYNNEI. CDR3 sequence: CASTKAGAYPDTQYF. The CDR3, as DNA: TGTGCCAGCACTAAAGCGGGAGCATACCCGGATACGCAGTATTTT. The full variable domain, with the rest looked up from reference TRBV2 and TRBJ2-3, is EPEVTQTPSHQVTQMGQEVILRCVPISNHLYFYWYRQILGQKVEFLVSFYNNEISEKSEIFDDQFSVERPDGSNFTLKIRSTKLEDSAMYFCASTKAGAYPDTQYFGPGTRLTVL.

The CDR3 DNA reads TGTGCCAGCAGCTTGGAGGCAGGGGGCGCCTATGGCTACACCTTC. Residues: CASSLEAGGAYGYTF. This chain links TRBV5-4 with TRBJ1-2, with 8 bases lining up with TRBD1. Per the germline V gene, CDR1 is SGHNT and CDR2 is YYREEE (reference sequence). V lost 0 bases and J lost 4; bases outside the gene matches: 5. There are 15 residues in the CDR3.

The gene calls are TRBV7-2 and TRBJ2-7; the D is unclear. Looked up from germline, CDR1 is SGHTA and CDR2 is FQGNSA. This CDR3 comprises 15 residues. The V gene lost 5 bases and the J gene lost 0 bases, with 14 bases spanning the gap. The CDR3 DNA follows: TGTGCCAGCAGCCGGTTCGTGGGCAGCTCCTACGAGCAGTACTTC. Protein sequence: CASSRFVGSSYEQYF.

The chain recombines TRBV2 with TRBJ1-4; 9 bases are shared with TRBD1. V trimming: 8 bases; J trimming: 6 bases; junction bases outside the gene matches: 10. The CDR3 has 15 residues. Germline V CDR1 and CDR2: SNHLY, FYNNEI. As DNA, the CDR3 is TGTGCCAGCTCGTTTAACAGGGGGCTCGATGAAAAACTGTTTTTT. Its protein is CASSFNRGLDEKLFF.